The 9 T cell receptor beta chains below come from one sample, sequenced in a study of blood T cell repertoires in COVID-19. Profiled with immunoSEQ multiplex PCR; TCRdb holds only in-frame clones, not every one. The sample has a few hundred thousand clones; about nine tenths are singletons. The sample taken for sequencing was peripheral blood. The receptors originated from a woman in her forties who had recovered from COVID-19.

This chain connects TRBV5-8 to TRBJ1-6; a weak D match, TRBD1 (6 bases). The germline V gene has CDR1 SGHTS and CDR2 YDEGEE. V dropped 1 base and J dropped 11 bases, with 10 bases sitting between them. The CDR3 is 13 amino acids. The chain's CDR3 is CASSLTRGPPLHF. The DNA of the CDR3 is TGTGCCAGCAGCTTGACCAGGGGTCCACCCCTCCACTTT.

The genes are TRBV7-9 and TRBJ2-1, with D maybe TRBD2 (6 bases). The V and J ends lost 6 bases and 7 bases respectively, with 19 bases between them. The CDR3 sequence is 15 residues long. The germline V gene encodes CDR1 SEHNR and CDR2 FQNEAQ (reference sequence). The CDR3 DNA sequence: TGTGCCAGCAGTTCAACTCCGGGACTTCGGAATGAGCAGTTCTTC. Protein sequence: CASSSTPGLRNEQFF.

Notes on this clone: Other DNA sequences of this sample code for an identical CDR3. The genes are TRBV19 and TRBJ1-2, with unresolved D. The CDR3 runs to 12 residues. Germline loops: CDR1 LNHDA, CDR2 SQIVND (reference sequence). Deletions cut 1 base from V and 8 bases from J, with 8 bases between. This CDR3 is CASSIGGGGYTF. The CDR3, as DNA: TGTGCCAGTAGTATAGGTGGCGGGGGCTACACCTTC. The variable domain in full, with the rest retrieved from reference TRBV19 and TRBJ1-2, is DGGITQSPKYLFRKEGQNVTLSCEQNLNHDAMYWYRQDPGQGLRLIYYSQIVNDFQKGDIAEGYSVSREKKESFPLTVTSAQKNPTAFYLCASSIGGGGYTFGSGTRLTVV.

This clone was seen a handful of times. The chain carries TRBV5-1 and TRBJ1-6; D is undetermined. V gave up 3 bases and J gave up 8 bases, with 9 bases separating them. The CDR3 is 13 residues long. Germline-derived CDR1 and CDR2 are SGHRS and YFSETQ. The CDR3 DNA sequence: TGCGCCAGCAGCTCGGCCGGAGATTCACCCCTCCACTTT. Protein product: CASSSAGDSPLHF.

This clone appeared a single time. The chain joins TRBV5-5 to TRBJ1-2, with 8 bases matching TRBD1. Per germline, CDR1 SGHKS and CDR2 YYEKEE (reference sequence). The CDR3 is made up of 16 amino acids. With 2 bases clipped from V and 6 bases from J, the junction kept 12 bases outside the gene matches. This CDR3 is CASSFSPSDRVDGYTF. The CDR3 region has the DNA TGTGCCAGCAGCTTCTCCCCCTCGGACAGGGTGGATGGCTACACCTTC.

The rearrangement links TRBV21-1 to TRBJ2-1; the table's D call, TRBD2, was not checked against the DNA. TRBV21-1 is shown as a pseudogene. This CDR3 has 15 amino acids. CDR3 sequence (DNA): TGTGCCAGCAGCAAAGGACTAGCGGACTACAATGAGCAGTTCTTC. Amino acids: CASSKGLADYNEQFF.

The gene calls are TRBV18 and TRBJ2-7; 10 nucleotides align to TRBD1. V lost 6 bases and J lost 6; bases outside the gene matches: 17. The V gene's germline CDR1 is KGHSH and CDR2 LQKENI. The CDR3 spans 17 residues. CDR3 in DNA: TGTGCCAGCTCGTCCTCCCCCGGGACAGGGGCTGCTGCCGAGCAGTACTTC. It yields the protein CASSSSPGTGAAAEQYF.

The CDR3 sequence: CASSIGGRNTEAFF. CDR3 coding DNA: TGTGCCAGTAGTATAGGGGGCAGGAACACTGAAGCTTTCTTT. The V and J genes are TRBV19 and TRBJ1-1, with a weak D call TRBD1 (5 bases). V was shortened by 1 base and J by 1 base, with 7 bases between the two germline ends. Germline CDR1 LNHDA, CDR2 SQIVND (reference sequence). This CDR3 is 14 amino acids long.

This clone appeared a few times. The chain combines TRBV3-1 (or the pseudogene TRBV3-2) with TRBJ1-1, with D unclear. The CDR3 is 15 amino acids. The ends were cut back, 0 bases at V and 3 bases at J, with 11 bases in the middle. CDR1 LGHDT and CDR2 YNNKEL come from the germline V gene (reference sequence). CDR3 nucleotide sequence: TGTGCCAGCAGCCAAGATCAGGTTTCTCACACTGAAGCTTTCTTT. Translating it yields CASSQDQVSHTEAFF.